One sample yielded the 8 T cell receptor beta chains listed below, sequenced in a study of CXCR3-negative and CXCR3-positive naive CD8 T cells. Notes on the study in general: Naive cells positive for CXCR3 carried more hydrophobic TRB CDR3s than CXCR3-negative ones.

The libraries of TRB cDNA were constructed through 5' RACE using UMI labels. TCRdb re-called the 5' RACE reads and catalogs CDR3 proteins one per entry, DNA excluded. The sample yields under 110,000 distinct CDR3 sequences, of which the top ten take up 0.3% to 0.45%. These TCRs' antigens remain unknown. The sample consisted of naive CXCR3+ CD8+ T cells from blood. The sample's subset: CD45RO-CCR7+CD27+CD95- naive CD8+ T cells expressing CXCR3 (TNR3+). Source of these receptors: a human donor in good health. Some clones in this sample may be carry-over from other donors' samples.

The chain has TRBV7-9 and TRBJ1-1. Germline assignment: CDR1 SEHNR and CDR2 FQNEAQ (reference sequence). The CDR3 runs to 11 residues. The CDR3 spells CASSLEGEAFF.

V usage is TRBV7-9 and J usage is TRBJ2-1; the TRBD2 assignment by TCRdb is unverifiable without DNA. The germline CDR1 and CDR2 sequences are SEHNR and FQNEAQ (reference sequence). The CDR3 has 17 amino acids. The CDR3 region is CASSLPLDGRAPNEQFF. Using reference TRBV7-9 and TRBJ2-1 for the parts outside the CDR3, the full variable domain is DTGVSQNPRHKITKRGQNVTFRCDPISEHNRLYWYRQTLGQGPEFLTYFQNEAQLEKSRLLSDRFSAERPKGSFSTLEIQRTEQGDSAMYLCASSLPLDGRAPNEQFFGPGTRLTVL.

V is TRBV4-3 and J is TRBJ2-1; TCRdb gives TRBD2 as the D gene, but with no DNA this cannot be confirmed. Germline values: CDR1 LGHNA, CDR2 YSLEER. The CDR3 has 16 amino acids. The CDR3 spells CASSRGTSGGDNEQFF.

The CDR3 spells CASSLGPGGKNTEAFF. This rearrangement joins TRBV7-6 to TRBJ1-1; TCRdb reports TRBD1, a call that lacks DNA to check it against. In germline, CDR1 is SGHVS, CDR2 FNYEAQ. This CDR3 region has 16 residues. Drawing the rest from reference TRBV7-6 and TRBJ1-1, the complete variable domain is GAGVSQSPRYKVTKRGQDVALRCDPISGHVSLYWYRQALGQGPEFLTYFNYEAQQDKSGLPNDRFSAERPEGSISTLTIQRTEQRDSAMYRCASSLGPGGKNTEAFFGQGTRLTVV.

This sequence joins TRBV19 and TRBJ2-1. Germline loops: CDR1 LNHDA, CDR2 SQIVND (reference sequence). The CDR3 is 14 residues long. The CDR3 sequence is CASSITPVYNEQFF.

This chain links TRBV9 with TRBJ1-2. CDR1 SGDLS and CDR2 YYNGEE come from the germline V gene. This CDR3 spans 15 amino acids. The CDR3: CASSVDPASNYGYTF. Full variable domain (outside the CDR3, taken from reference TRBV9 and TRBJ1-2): DSGVTQTPKHLITATGQRVTLRCSPRSGDLSVYWYQQSLDQGLQFLIQYYNGEERAKGNILERFSAQQFPDLHSELNLSSLELGDSALYFCASSVDPASNYGYTFGSGTRLTVV.

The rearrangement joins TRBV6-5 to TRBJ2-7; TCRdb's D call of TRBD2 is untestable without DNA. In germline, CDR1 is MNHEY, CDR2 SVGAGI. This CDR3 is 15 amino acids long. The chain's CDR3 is CASSPAGIHSYEQYF.

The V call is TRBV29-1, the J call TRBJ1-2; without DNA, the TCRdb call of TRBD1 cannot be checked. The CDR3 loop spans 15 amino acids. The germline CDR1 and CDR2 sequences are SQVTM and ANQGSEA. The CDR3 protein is CSVVQPQAPNYGYTF.